These 2 T cell receptor beta chains share one sample of origin, sequenced in a study of blood T cell repertoires in COVID-19. Only in-frame clones appear in the TCRdb table, and some are missing; sequencing was by immunoSEQ multiplex PCR. The sample consists of more than 300,000 clones, 90% of them appearing once. Material: peripheral blood. These receptors all stem from a middle-aged woman with COVID-19, enrolled during active disease.

The rearrangement joins TRBV30 to TRBJ1-1; no definite D call. Germline V gene lookup returns CDR1 GTSNPN and CDR2 SVGIG (reference sequence). The CDR3 covers 13 residues. V dropped 2 bases and J dropped 5 bases, with 12 bases sitting between them. The chain's CDR3 is CAWSRRVETEAFF. The CDR3 DNA sequence: TGTGCCTGGAGTCGCCGGGTAGAAACTGAAGCTTTCTTT.

This sequence joins TRBV28 and TRBJ2-3; 7 bases align to TRBD2. Trimming cost V 8 bases and J 5 bases; bases outside gene matches: 7. Looked up from germline, CDR1 is MDHEN and CDR2 is SYDVKM. The CDR3 extends over 13 amino acids. The CDR3: CASVAGVVDTQYF. In nucleotides, the CDR3 is TGTGCCAGCGTGGCGGGAGTTGTAGATACGCAGTATTTT.